Below, 2 T cell receptor beta chains from the same sample are listed, as sequenced in a study of blood T cell repertoires in COVID-19. TCRdb's copy holds only in-frame clones and misses some; the assay was immunoSEQ multiplex PCR. Of about 130,000 clones in the sample, about four fifths were seen once. Sample: peripheral blood. The receptors derive from a man aged 25-45 years with COVID-19, enrolled during active disease.

Only one count was recorded for this clone. An end of the junction does not agree with germline; a read error may underlie this. The genes are TRBV6-5 and TRBJ2-3; 9 bases map to TRBD1. This CDR3 region has 16 residues. Per germline, CDR1 MNHEY and CDR2 SVGAGI. CDR3 DNA sequence: TGTGCCAGCACTTACGACAGGGGGATTATCACAGATACGCAGTATTTT. The encoded protein is CASTYDRGIITDTQYF.

This rearrangement joins TRBV3-1 (or the pseudogene TRBV3-2) to TRBJ1-4; no firm D call. V shed 0 bases and J shed 6 bases, with 11 bases lying between them. The CDR3 covers 15 residues. Per the germline V gene, CDR1 is LGHDT and CDR2 is YNNKEL (reference sequence). In DNA form, the CDR3 reads TGTGCCAGCAGCCAAGATAAGGGAGGAGATGAAAAACTGTTTTTT. Translating it yields CASSQDKGGDEKLFF.